This passage covers 14 T cell receptor beta chains from one sample sequenced in a study of tumor and adjacent non-tumor tissue in lung cancer. No cell sorting was done before RNA was extracted from the tissue. A modified ARM-PCR protocol with three rounds of nested PCR amplified TCRbeta. MiXCR was run by TCRdb on the multiplex PCR reads, yielding one entry per CDR3 protein. The sample carries around 70,000 distinct CDR3 sequences, about 61% recorded once. The material sequenced was lung tumor tissue. The receptors derive from a middle-aged man with non-small cell lung cancer.

The V call is TRBV29-1, the J call TRBJ1-2; tentatively, D is TRBD1 (5 bases). Germline V gives CDR1 SQVTM, CDR2 ANQGSEA. The CDR3 is made up of 14 amino acids. The CDR3 region has the DNA TGCAGTATTGGGGGGACGGCCGCTAGCTATGGCTACACCTTC. It specifies CSIGGTAASYGYTF.

This clonotype has only a few counts. J is TRBJ2-2 and V is TRBV29-1; D remains unclear. V gave up 4 bases and J gave up 5 bases, with 11 bases separating them. Germline V lookup: CDR1 SQVTM, CDR2 ANQGSEA. This CDR3 is 13 amino acids long. In DNA, the CDR3 is TGCAGCGTTGGAGGCTTAGGGACCGGGGAGCTGTTTTTT. Amino acids: CSVGGLGTGELFF.

About this clonotype itself: The junction differs from germline at one of its ends, possibly a read error. This chain connects TRBV30 to TRBJ2-3; TRBD2 is a possible D gene (5 bases). Germline CDR1 and CDR2: GTSNPN and SVGIG (reference sequence). The CDR3 totals 12 residues. CDR3 nucleotides: TGTGGCTGGAGTGTAACGGTTGAGGGGCAGTATTTT. This codes for CGWSVTVEGQYF.

There are many counts of this clonotype. The chain recombines TRBV28 with TRBJ2-7; TRBD1 is a possible D gene (6 bases). Germline V gene sequence: CDR1 MDHEN, CDR2 SYDVKM. CDR3 length: 14 residues. V lost 8 bases to trimming and J lost 0 bases, with 14 bases between them. CDR3 loop: CASGGWGSSYEQYF. For the CDR3, the DNA is TGTGCCAGCGGGGGCTGGGGGAGCTCCTACGAGCAGTACTTC.

Points on this clonotype: The final CDR3 position lacks the conserved phenylalanine or tryptophan, pointing to a likely read error. The chain joins TRBV29-1 to TRBJ2-1; D is perhaps TRBD2 (6 bases). This CDR3 has 16 amino acids. From germline, CDR1 is SQVTM and CDR2 ANQGSEA. The CDR3 nucleotides are TGCAGTGTTGAACCGCTTCTGGTGGGAGGAAGGAATGAGCAGTTCTTA. Protein product: CSVEPLLVGGRNEQFL.

A word on this clonotype: Compared with germline, one end of the junction differs, possibly owing to a read error. The chain recombines TRBV11-3 with TRBJ1-1; D ambiguous. The CDR3 is made up of 16 amino acids. CDR1 is SGHNT, CDR2 YENEEA, per germline. The CDR3 DNA reads TGTGTCAGCAGCTTAGATCGAAGGCCAGTAAATCCTGAAGCTTTCTTT. Translation: CVSSLDRRPVNPEAFF.

As regards this clonotype: A read error is possible here, since a much larger clone lies one base away. The chain is built from TRBV30 and TRBJ1-1; D may be TRBD1 (5 bases). CDR1 and CDR2 (germline): GTSNPN, SVGIG (reference sequence). Trimming left V 5 bases short and J 1 base short, with 8 bases between. This CDR3 has 12 residues. CDR3 protein: CAWQGTNTEAFF. DNA for the CDR3: TGTGCCTGGCAGGGTACGAACACTGAAGCTTTCTTT.

As concerns this clonotype: The CDR3 end shows no conserved phenylalanine or tryptophan, and so a read error is likely. V usage is TRBV11-2 and J usage is TRBJ1-1, with no clear D. This CDR3 spans 13 amino acids. Germline V CDR1 and CDR2: SGHAT, FQNNGV. Trimming stripped 5 bases from V and 0 bases from J, with 7 bases between. Written as DNA, the CDR3 is TGTGCCAGCAGCCTAGCGGTGAACACTGAAGCTTTCTCT. Protein: CASSLAVNTEAFS.

To note about this clonotype: Being one base from a much bigger clone, this may be a read error. The CDR3 does not end in the conserved phenylalanine or tryptophan, so this is likely a read error. The DNA is left out, because the CDR3 cannot be placed on it with certainty; the CDR3 is given as TCRdb lists it. This chain connects TRBV6-1 to TRBJ2-1; the table's D call of TRBD1 was not tested on the DNA. Per germline, CDR1 MNHNS and CDR2 SASEGT. The CDR3 is 13 amino acids long, termini counted. The CDR3 is CASSSGPGNPGFS.

Of note for this clonotype: The CDR3 end shows no conserved phenylalanine or tryptophan, and so a read error is likely. The chain links TRBV11-3 to TRBJ2-3; 14 bases are a match to TRBD2. The CDR3 runs to 16 residues. Germline CDR1 is SGHNT and CDR2 is YENEEA. Here the CDR3 reads CASSLGTSGRGDTQYY. The DNA for the CDR3 is TGTGCCAGTAGCTTAGGGACTAGCGGGAGAGGCGATACGCAGTATTAT.

About this clonotype: At one end the junction does not follow the germline gene, possibly because of a read error. The chain is built from TRBV5-6 and TRBJ2-5; 9 bases are a match to TRBD2. CDR3 length: 20 residues. Germline CDR1 SGHDT, CDR2 YYEEEE. The CDR3 is CVSSRGPITSSGVAQETQYF. The CDR3 coding sequence is TGTGTCAGCAGCCGCGGACCGATTACCTCTAGCGGGGTGGCCCAAGAGACCCAGTACTTC.

The count of this clonotype is one. One end of the junction varies from germline; a read error may be responsible. J is TRBJ1-6 and V is TRBV4-1; the match to TRBD1 covers 11 bases. Germline V gene sequence: CDR1 MGHRA, CDR2 YSYEKL. This CDR3 is built from 16 residues. The CDR3 DNA sequence: TGCGCCAGCATCCAAGGAGGGACAGGGGGAAATTCACTCCTCCACTTT. Its protein is CASIQGGTGGNSLLHF.

Concerning this clonotype: This may be a read error: a much more frequent sequence differs by one nucleotide. The gene calls are TRBV28 and TRBJ2-5; D is possibly TRBD2 (5 bases). Germline V gene data show CDR1 as MDHEN and CDR2 as SYDVKM. V lost 4 bases, J lost 5 bases, and 20 bases lay in between. The CDR3 extends over 16 amino acids. CDR3 in amino acids: CASSWVVLPGGETQYF. CDR3 sequence (DNA): TGTGCCAGCAGTTGGGTGGTCCTTCCCGGCGGGGAGACCCAGTACTTC.

By frequency in the sample, this clonotype is medium-sized. V gene TRBV29-1 combines with J gene TRBJ2-2; TRBD2 aligns across 14 bases. V shed 8 bases and J 9 bases; nucleotides not matched to a gene: 5. The CDR3 is made up of 13 amino acids. The germline CDR1 and CDR2 sequences are SQVTM and ANQGSEA. DNA of the CDR3: TGCAGCACGACTAGCGGGGGGGATAGGGAGCTGTTTTTT. It encodes CSTTSGGDRELFF.